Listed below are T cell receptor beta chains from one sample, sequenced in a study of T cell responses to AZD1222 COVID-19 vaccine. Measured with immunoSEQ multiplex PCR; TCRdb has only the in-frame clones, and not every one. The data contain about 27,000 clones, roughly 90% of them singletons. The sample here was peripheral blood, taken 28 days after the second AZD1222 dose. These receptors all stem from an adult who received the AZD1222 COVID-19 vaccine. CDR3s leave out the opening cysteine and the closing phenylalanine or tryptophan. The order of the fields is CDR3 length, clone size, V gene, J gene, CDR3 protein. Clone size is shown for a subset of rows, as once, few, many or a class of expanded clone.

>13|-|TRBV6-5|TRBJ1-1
ASSYARTGFTEAF
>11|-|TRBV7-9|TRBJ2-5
ASSLGQGETQY
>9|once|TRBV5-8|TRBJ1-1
ASSLVGEAF
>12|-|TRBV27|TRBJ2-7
ASKKGTVTYEQY
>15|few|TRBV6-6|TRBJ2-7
ASSRLAGGLSSYEQY
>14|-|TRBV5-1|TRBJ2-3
ASSTYDRAGTDTQY
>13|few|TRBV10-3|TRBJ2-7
ATLDRREVGYEQY
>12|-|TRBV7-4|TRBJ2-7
ASSLYRKDYEQY
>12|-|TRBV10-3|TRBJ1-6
ATGDRVENSPLH
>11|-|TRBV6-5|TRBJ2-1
ASRGGGYNEQF
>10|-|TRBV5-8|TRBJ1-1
ASSLLGPRAF
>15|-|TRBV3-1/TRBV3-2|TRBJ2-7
ASSQARGLAGEGEQY
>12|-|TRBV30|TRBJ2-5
AWGTEVIQETQY
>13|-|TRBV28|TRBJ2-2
ASSSSRGIAGELF